A single sample is the source of the 2 T cell receptor beta chains below, sequenced in a study of cytomegalovirus exposure and HLA in healthy donors. PCR used 60 Vbeta primers and 13 Jbeta primers. Libraries were prepared by immunoSEQ multiplex PCR; TCRdb keeps only in-frame clonotypes and omits some of them. Here the sample spans approximately 130,000 clones, roughly four fifths being singletons. The specimen sequenced was PBMCs. The receptors originated from a young man in good health and CMV-seronegative.

The gene calls are TRBV9 and TRBJ2-1; TRBD2 matches at 8 bases. The CDR3 spans 15 residues. Germline V CDR1 and CDR2: SGDLS, YYNGEE. The ends lost 0 bases at V and 4 bases at J; junction bases unmatched: 3. This CDR3 reads CASSVGIAGYNEQFF. CDR3 DNA sequence: TGTGCCAGCAGCGTAGGAATAGCGGGGTACAATGAGCAGTTCTTC.

The chain recombines TRBV6-5 with TRBJ2-3; the D gene is possibly TRBD1 (5 bases). The germline V gene has CDR1 MNHEY and CDR2 SVGAGI. The CDR3 has 13 residues. The CDR3 DNA is TGTGTATCTCAGGGTACTTACACAGATACGCAGTATTTT. Translated, it gives CVSQGTYTDTQYF.